The 11 T cell receptor beta chains below all came from one sample that was sequenced in a study of blood T cell repertoires in COVID-19. Clones were sequenced by immunoSEQ multiplex PCR, and TCRdb holds only the in-frame ones, with some missing. This sample has roughly 200,000 clones, with around 80% found just once. The sequencing input was peripheral blood. The receptors stem from a man in his forties or fifties who had recovered from COVID-19.

CDR3 loop: CASLDQGKNIQYF. The CDR3 DNA reads TGTGCCAGCTTAGACCAGGGCAAAAACATTCAGTACTTC. The genes are TRBV28 and TRBJ2-4; TRBD1 might be the D (5 bases). Germline loops: CDR1 MDHEN, CDR2 SYDVKM. The CDR3 covers 13 residues. Trimming stripped 8 bases from V and 3 bases from J, with 11 bases between.

The J gene is TRBJ2-2, the V gene TRBV6-5; 9 bases agree with TRBD2. This CDR3 contains 15 residues. Germline values: CDR1 MNHEY, CDR2 SVGAGI. Trimming took 7 bases from V and 1 from J; bases not matched to a gene: 4. For the CDR3, the DNA is TGTGCCAGCAACAGACTAGCGGAGAACACCGGGGAGCTGTTTTTT. Translating gives CASNRLAENTGELFF.

This rearrangement joins TRBV30 to TRBJ1-4, with no clear D. Deletions cut 3 bases from V and 7 bases from J, with 12 bases between. CDR3 length equals 13 residues. Germline V CDR1 and CDR2: GTSNPN, SVGIG (reference sequence). The CDR3 DNA sequence: TGTGCCTGGAGCCACCTAAACGGTGAAAAACTGTTTTTT. This codes for CAWSHLNGEKLFF.

The rearrangement uses TRBV4-2 and TRBJ2-3; D gene unclear. Germline lookup yields CDR1 LGHNA and CDR2 YNFKEQ. The CDR3 covers 14 residues. Trimming removed 4 bases at V and 5 bases at J, with 13 bases between. DNA of the CDR3: TGTGCCAGCAGCCCAATGGCTCTAGGAGATACGCAGTATTTT. It encodes CASSPMALGDTQYF.

The chain recombines TRBV19 with TRBJ1-1; 9 bases line up with TRBD1. This CDR3 spans 14 amino acids. CDR1 is LNHDA, CDR2 SQIVND, per germline (reference sequence). With 1 base clipped from V and 6 bases from J, the junction kept 3 bases outside the gene matches. The chain's CDR3 is CASSIGQGGAEAFF. The CDR3 DNA is TGTGCCAGTAGTATAGGACAGGGGGGCGCTGAAGCTTTCTTT.

The chain is built from TRBV30 and TRBJ1-5; 10 bases agree with TRBD1. Losses at the gene ends were 3 bases for V and 4 bases for J; bases not matched to a gene: 3. Germline assignment: CDR1 GTSNPN and CDR2 SVGIG (reference sequence). The CDR3 extends over 14 amino acids. Here the CDR3 DNA reads TGTGCCTGGAGCCGGACAGGGGGTAATCAGCCCCAGCATTTT. Protein: CAWSRTGGNQPQHF.

The rearrangement joins TRBV5-1 to TRBJ2-7, with a tentative D call TRBD1 (5 bases). Germline V CDR1 and CDR2: SGHRS, YFSETQ. The CDR3 totals 14 residues. Trimming stripped 6 bases from V and 6 bases from J, with 19 bases between. CDR3 residues: CASNEPGSPSEQYF. CDR3 DNA: TGCGCCAGCAATGAACCAGGGTCCCCTTCCGAGCAGTACTTC.

The chain employs TRBV7-9 and TRBJ2-7, with a tentative D call TRBD2 (5 bases). Trimming cost V 6 bases and J 6 bases, with 12 bases left between them. This CDR3 region has 12 residues. Looked up from germline, CDR1 is SEHNR and CDR2 is FQNEAQ (reference sequence). CDR3 sequence reads: CASSRTSREQYF. The CDR3 coding sequence is TGTGCCAGCAGTCGGACTTCCCGCGAGCAGTACTTC.

The chain carries TRBV12-2 and TRBJ2-1; TRBD2, the table's D call, lacks a check against the DNA. TRBV12-2 is tagged as a pseudogene. The CDR3 covers 17 residues. The CDR3 region is CAKYPGGRAERDNEQFF. The DNA of the CDR3 is TGTGCAAAGTACCCGGGCGGGAGGGCCGAGCGGGACAATGAGCAGTTCTTC.

This clone was detected only once. The same CDR3 arises from other DNA sequences in this sample as well. The chain employs TRBV5-1 and TRBJ2-1; tentative D call: TRBD2 (6 bases). CDR3 length: 14 amino acids. Trimming took off 4 bases at V and 6 bases at J, with 14 bases between the two ends. Germline V gene sequence: CDR1 SGHRS, CDR2 YFSETQ. CDR3 sequence: CASSPTGGSNEQFF. For the CDR3, the DNA is TGCGCCAGCAGCCCGACCGGGGGTAGCAATGAGCAGTTCTTC.

This chain uses TRBV2 with TRBJ2-3, with 7 bases identical to TRBD2. The CDR3 runs to 15 residues. The trim removed 5 bases at V and 0 bases at J, leaving 5 bases unmatched. CDR1 SNHLY and CDR2 FYNNEI come from the germline V gene. CDR3 in amino acids: CASSPLGGSTDTQYF. For the CDR3, the DNA is TGTGCCAGCAGTCCTTTGGGAGGGAGCACAGATACGCAGTATTTT. The whole variable domain, remainder taken from reference TRBV2 and TRBJ2-3, is EPEVTQTPSHQVTQMGQEVILRCVPISNHLYFYWYRQILGQKVEFLVSFYNNEISEKSEIFDDQFSVERPDGSNFTLKIRSTKLEDSAMYFCASSPLGGSTDTQYFGPGTRLTVL.